This T cell receptor beta chain was profiled in a study of long-term antiretroviral therapy in people with HIV. Whole-study results and caveats: Increased diversity was seen after ART, yet it remained lower than in transplant donor controls. Samples were collected from about 2003 to 2018 under possibly less effective ART regimens.

The study drew at least one pre-ART and at least two post-ART PBMC samples from every donor. It was in the United States that all participants with HIV were treated. The libraries were made with immunoSEQ v3.0 at survey level. Sequenced by immunoSEQ multiplex PCR; TCRdb stores in-frame clones only, minus some. This sample has around 16,000 clones, with about 94% found just once. As to this clone: As yet, its antigen is unknown.

The sequence derives from a woman aged 45-60 years with HIV. Material: unsorted PBMCs, obtained nearly 6.5 years after starting antiretroviral therapy.

The CDR3 DNA reads as TGTGCCAGCAGCGTAGGTACAGGCGAAGGTGAAAAACTGTTTTTT. It translates to CASSVGTGEGEKLFF. The rearrangement joins TRBV9 to TRBJ1-4, with TRBD1 as a possible D gene (5 bases). The germline gives CDR1 SGDLS, CDR2 YYNGEE. V dropped 0 bases and J dropped 7 bases, with 13 bases sitting between them. CDR3 length equals 15 residues.